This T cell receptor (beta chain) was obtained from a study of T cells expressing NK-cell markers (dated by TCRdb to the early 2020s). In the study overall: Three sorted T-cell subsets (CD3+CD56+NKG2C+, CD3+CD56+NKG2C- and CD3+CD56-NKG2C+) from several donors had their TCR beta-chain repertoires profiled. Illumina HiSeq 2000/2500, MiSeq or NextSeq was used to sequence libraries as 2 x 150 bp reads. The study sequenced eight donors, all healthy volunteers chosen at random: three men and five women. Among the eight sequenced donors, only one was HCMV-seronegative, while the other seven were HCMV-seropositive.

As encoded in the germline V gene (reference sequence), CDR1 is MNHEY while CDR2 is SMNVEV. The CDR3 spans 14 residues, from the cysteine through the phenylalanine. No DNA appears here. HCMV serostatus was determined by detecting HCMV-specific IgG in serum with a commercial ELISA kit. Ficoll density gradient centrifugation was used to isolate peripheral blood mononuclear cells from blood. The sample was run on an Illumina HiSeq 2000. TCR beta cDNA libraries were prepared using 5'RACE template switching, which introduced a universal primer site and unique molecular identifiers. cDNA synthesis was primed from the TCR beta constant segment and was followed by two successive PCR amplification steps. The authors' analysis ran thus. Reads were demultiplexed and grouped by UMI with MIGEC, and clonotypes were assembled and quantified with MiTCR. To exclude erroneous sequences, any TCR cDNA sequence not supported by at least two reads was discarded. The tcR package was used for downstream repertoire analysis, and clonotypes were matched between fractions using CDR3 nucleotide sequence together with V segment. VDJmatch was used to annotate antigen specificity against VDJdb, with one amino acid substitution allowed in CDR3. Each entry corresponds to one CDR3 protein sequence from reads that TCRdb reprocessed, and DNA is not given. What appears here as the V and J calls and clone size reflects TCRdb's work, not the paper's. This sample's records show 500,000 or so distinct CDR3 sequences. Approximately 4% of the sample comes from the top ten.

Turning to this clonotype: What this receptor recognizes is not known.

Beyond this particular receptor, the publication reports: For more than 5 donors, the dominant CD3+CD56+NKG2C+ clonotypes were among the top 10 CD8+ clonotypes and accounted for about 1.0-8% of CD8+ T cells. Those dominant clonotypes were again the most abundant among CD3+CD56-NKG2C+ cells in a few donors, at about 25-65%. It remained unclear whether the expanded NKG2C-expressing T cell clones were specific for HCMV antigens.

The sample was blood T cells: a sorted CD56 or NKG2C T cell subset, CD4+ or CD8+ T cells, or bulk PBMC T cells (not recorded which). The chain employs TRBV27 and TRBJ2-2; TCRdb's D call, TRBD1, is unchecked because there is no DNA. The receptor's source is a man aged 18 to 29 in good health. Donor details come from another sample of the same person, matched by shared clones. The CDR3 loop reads CASSLGQGLTELFF.